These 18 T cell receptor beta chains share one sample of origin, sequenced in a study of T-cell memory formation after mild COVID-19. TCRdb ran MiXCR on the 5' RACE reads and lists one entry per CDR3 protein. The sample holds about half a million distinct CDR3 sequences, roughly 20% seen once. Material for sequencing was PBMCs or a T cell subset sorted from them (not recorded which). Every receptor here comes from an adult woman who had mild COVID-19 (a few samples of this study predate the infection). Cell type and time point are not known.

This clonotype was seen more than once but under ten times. CDR3 nucleotides: TGTGCCAGCAGTTACCGCCGGGAGGGTACGCAGTATTTT. Translated, it gives CASSYRREGTQYF. The chain combines TRBV6-6 with TRBJ2-3; 8 bases are a match to TRBD2. Germline V gene sequence: CDR1 MNHNY, CDR2 SVGAGI (reference sequence). The CDR3 contains 13 residues. Trimming cost V 2 bases and J 8 bases; bases outside gene matches: 3.

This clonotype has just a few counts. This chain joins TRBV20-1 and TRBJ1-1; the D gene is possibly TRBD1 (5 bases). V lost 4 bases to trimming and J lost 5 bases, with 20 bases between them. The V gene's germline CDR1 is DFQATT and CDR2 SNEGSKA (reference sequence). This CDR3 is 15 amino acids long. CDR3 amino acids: CSANYREGSQTEAFF. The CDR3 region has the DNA TGCAGTGCTAATTATAGGGAGGGGTCGCAAACTGAAGCTTTCTTT.

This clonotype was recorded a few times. Written as DNA, the CDR3 is TGTGCCAGCAGCTTCTTCAAGAATGAAAAACTGTTTTTT. This encodes CASSFFKNEKLFF. The V call is TRBV5-4, the J call TRBJ1-4; D is uncertain. Trimming removed 2 bases from V and 5 bases from J, with 7 bases in between. Germline V gene sequence: CDR1 SGHNT, CDR2 YYREEE (reference sequence). The CDR3 has 13 amino acids.

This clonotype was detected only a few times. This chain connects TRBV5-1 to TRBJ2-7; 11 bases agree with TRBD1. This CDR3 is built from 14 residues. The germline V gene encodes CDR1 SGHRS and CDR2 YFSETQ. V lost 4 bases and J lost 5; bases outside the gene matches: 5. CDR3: CASSAGQGADEQYF. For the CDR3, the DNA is TGCGCCAGCAGCGCCGGACAGGGGGCAGACGAGCAGTACTTC.

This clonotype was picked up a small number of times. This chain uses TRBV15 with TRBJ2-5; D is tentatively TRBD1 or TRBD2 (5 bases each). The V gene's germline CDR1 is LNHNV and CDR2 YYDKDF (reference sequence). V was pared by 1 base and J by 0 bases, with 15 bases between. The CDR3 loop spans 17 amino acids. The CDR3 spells CATSRVGTGTYQETQYF. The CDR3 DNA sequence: TGTGCCACCAGCAGAGTTGGCACCGGGACGTACCAAGAGACCCAGTACTTC.

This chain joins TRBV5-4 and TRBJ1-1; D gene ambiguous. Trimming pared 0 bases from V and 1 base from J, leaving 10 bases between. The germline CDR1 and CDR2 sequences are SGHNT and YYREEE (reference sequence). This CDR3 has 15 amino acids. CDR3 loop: CASSLGTTPNTEAFF. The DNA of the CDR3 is TGTGCCAGCAGCTTGGGGACCACACCGAACACTGAAGCTTTCTTT.

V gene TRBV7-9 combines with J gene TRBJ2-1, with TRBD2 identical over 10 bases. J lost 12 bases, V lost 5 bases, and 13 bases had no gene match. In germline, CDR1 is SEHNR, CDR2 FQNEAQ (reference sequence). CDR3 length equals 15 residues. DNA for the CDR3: TGTGCCAGCAGCCCGACGGGACTAGCGCGGATGCGGCAGTTCTTC. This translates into CASSPTGLARMRQFF. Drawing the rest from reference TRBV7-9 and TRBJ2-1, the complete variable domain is DTGVSQNPRHKITKRGQNVTFRCDPISEHNRLYWYRQTLGQGPEFLTYFQNEAQLEKSRLLSDRFSAERPKGSFSTLEIQRTEQGDSAMYLCASSPTGLARMRQFFGPGTRLTVL.

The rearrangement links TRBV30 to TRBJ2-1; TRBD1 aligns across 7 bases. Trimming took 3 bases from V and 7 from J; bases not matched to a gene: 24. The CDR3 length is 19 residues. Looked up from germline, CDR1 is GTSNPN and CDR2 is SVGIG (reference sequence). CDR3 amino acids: CAWSPKYRDSEKPRNEQFF. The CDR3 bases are TGTGCCTGGAGCCCCAAGTATAGGGACAGCGAGAAGCCGAGGAATGAGCAGTTCTTC.

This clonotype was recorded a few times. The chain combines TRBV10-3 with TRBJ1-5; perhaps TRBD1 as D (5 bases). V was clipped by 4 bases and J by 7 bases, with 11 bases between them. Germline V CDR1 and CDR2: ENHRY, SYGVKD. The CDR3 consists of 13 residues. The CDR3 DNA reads TGTGCCATCAGTGGACAGCTCCAGCAGCCCCAGCATTTT. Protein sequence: CAISGQLQQPQHF.

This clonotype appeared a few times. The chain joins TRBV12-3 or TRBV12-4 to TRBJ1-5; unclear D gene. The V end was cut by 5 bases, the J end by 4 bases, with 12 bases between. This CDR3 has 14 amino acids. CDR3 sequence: CASSRVQTNQPQHF. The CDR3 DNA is TGTGCCAGCAGTCGGGTCCAGACGAATCAGCCCCAGCATTTT.

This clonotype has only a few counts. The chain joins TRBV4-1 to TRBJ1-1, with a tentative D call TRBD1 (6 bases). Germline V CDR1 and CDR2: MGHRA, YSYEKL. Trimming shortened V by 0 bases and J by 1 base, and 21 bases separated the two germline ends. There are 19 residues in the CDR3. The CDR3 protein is CASSQDIPGVSSRNTEAFF. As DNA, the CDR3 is TGCGCCAGCAGCCAAGATATCCCAGGGGTCTCCTCGAGGAACACTGAAGCTTTCTTT.

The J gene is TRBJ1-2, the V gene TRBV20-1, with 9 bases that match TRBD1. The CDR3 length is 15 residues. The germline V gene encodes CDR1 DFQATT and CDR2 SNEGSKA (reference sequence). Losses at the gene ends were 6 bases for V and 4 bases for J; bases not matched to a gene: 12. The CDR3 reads CSAQDRGGLPYGYTF. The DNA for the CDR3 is TGCAGTGCCCAGGACAGGGGTGGACTGCCCTATGGCTACACCTTC.

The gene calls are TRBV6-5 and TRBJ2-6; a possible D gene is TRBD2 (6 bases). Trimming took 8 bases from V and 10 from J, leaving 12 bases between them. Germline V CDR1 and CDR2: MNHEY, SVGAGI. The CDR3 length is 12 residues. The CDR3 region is CASRGVKNVLTF. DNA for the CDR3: TGTGCCAGCCGCGGGGTGAAAAACGTCCTGACTTTC.

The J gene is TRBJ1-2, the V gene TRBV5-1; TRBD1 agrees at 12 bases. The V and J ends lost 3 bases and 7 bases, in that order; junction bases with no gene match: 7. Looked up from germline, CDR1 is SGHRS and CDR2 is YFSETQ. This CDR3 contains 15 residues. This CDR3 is CASSSSGTGGGGYTF. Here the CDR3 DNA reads TGCGCCAGCAGCTCGTCCGGGACAGGGGGCGGTGGCTACACCTTC.

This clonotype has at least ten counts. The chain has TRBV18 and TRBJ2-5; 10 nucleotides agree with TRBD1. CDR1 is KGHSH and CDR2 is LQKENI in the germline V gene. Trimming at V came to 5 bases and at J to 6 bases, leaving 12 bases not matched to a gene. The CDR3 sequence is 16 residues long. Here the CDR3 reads CASSSSMTGGGKTQYF. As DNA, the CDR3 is TGTGCCAGCTCATCATCCATGACAGGGGGCGGAAAGACCCAGTACTTC.

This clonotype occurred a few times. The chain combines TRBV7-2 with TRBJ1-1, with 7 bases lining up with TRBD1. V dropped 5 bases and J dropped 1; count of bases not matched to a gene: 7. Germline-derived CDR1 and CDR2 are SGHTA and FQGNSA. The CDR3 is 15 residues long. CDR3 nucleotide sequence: TGTGCCAGCAGCCTGTCACAGGGGAGGAACACTGAAGCTTTCTTT. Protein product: CASSLSQGRNTEAFF.

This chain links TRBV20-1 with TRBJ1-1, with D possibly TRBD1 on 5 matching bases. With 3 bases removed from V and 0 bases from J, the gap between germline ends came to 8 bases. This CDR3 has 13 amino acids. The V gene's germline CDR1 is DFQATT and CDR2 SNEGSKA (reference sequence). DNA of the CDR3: TGCAGTGCTAGGCGGGGGTTGAACACTGAAGCTTTCTTT. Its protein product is CSARRGLNTEAFF.

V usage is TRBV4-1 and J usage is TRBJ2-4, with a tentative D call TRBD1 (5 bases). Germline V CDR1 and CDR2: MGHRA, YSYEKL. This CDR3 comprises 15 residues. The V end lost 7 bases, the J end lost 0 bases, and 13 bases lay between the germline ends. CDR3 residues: CASKVTALAKNIQYF. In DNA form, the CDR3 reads TGCGCCAGCAAAGTGACAGCTCTAGCCAAAAACATTCAGTACTTC.